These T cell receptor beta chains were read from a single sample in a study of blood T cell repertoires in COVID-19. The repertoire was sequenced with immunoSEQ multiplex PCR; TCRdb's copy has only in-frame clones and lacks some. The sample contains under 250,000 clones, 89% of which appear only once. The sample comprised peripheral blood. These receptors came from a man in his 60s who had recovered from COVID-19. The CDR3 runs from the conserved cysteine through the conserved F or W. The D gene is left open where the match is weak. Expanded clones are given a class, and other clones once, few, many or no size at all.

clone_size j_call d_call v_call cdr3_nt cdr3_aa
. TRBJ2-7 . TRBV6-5 TGTGCCAGCAGTTACGGGGGGGCTAGTACCTACGAGCAGTACTTC CASSYGGASTYEQYF
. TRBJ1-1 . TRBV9 TGTGCCAGCAGCTTCGGGGGGAACACTGAAGCTTTCTTT CASSFGGNTEAFF
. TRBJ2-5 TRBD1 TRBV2 TGTGCCTCAAGGGGGCGATCGTACCAAGAGACCCAGTACTTC CASRGRSYQETQYF
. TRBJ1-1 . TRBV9 TGTGCCAGCAGCGTAGCTCCAGGGCTCGACACTGAAGCTTTCTTT CASSVAPGLDTEAFF
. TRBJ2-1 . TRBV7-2 TGTGCCAGCAGCCGGCGCGGGCTAAGCTCCTACAATGAGCAGTTCTTC CASSRRGLSSYNEQFF
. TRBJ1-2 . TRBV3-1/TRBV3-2 TGTGCCAGCAGCCCCGCAGAGGGTCGGTCAGGCTACACCTTC CASSPAEGRSGYTF
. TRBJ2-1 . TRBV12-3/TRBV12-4 TGTGCCAGCAGGACAGACTCCCAGGGTGAGCAGTTCTTC CASRTDSQGEQFF
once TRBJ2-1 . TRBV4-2 TGTGCCAGCAAATCGGGCGGGCCCCACAATGAGCAGTTCTTC CASKSGGPHNEQFF
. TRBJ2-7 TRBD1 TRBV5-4 TGTGCCAGCAGCTCGGGACAGGGGGTAGTCAGTGGCGAGCAGTACTTC CASSSGQGVVSGEQYF
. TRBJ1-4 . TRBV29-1 TGCAGCGTTGGCGGCGACGGGGTTGAAAAACTGTTTTTT CSVGGDGVEKLFF
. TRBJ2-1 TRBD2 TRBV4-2 TGTGCCAGCAGCCACGGACAGACTAGCGGGAGGTATGAGCAGTTCTTC CASSHGQTSGRYEQFF
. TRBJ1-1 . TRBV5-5 TGTGCCAGCAGCCTCAGATTCCAGGGGCCCCAGGAAGCTTTCTTT CASSLRFQGPQEAFF
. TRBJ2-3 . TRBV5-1 TGCGCCAGCAGCTTGCTAGCGCCTGGGGCCGCAGATACGCAGTATTTT CASSLLAPGAADTQYF
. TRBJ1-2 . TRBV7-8 TGTGCCAGCAGCTGGGGGGGCGGCGGTGGCTACACCTTC CASSWGGGGGYTF
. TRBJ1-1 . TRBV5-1 TGCGCCAGCAGCTCCGGGGATACGAACACTGAAGCTTTCTTT CASSSGDTNTEAFF
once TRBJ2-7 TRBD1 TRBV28 TGTGCCAGCCAGTCCGTAGGACAGGGCCTTTCCTACGAGCAGTACTTC CASQSVGQGLSYEQYF
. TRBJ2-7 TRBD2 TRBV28 TGTGCCAGCAGGACGGAGGGACTAGCGAACTACGAGCAGTACTTC CASRTEGLANYEQYF
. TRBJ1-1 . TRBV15 TGTGCCACCAGCAGAGATCACCAGCGCGCGCGACCGCTACAGGGAACCACTGAAGCTTTCTTT CATSRDHQRARPLQGTTEAFF
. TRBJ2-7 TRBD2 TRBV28 TGTGCCACCACCAGACCCCAGGGAGCGGGGAAAATATACGAGCAGTACTTC CATTRPQGAGKIYEQYF
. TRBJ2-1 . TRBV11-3 TGTGCCAGCAGCTTAGTCGCCTACAATGAGCAGTTCTTC CASSLVAYNEQFF
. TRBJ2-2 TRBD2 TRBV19 TGTGCCAGTAGCATTGGCTCGGGGAAGCGGGGGGACACCGGGGAGCTGTTTTTT CASSIGSGKRGDTGELFF
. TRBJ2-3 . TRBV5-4 TGTGCCAGCACCTCGGGTGGCAGTAGCACAGATACGCAGTATTTT CASTSGGSSTDTQYF
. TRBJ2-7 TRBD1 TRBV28 TGTGCCAGCAGTTCCGGGGGACAGGGAAGCTCCTACGAGCAGTACTTC CASSSGGQGSSYEQYF
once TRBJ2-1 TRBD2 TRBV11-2 TGTGCCAGCAGCCAGGGGCGGGGGGGCCCGGGTGAGCAGTTCTTC CASSQGRGGPGEQFF
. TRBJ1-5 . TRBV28 TGTGCCAGCAGTTTCGCCCCGGGGTACGGACAGCCCCAGCATTTT CASSFAPGYGQPQHF
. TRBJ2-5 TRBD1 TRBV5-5 TGTGCCAGCAGCCCCGACAGGGTAGAGACCCAGTACTTC CASSPDRVETQYF